This entry lists 13 T cell receptor beta chains sequenced from one sample in a study of lymphopenia after photon versus proton radiotherapy. Libraries were prepared by immunoSEQ multiplex PCR; TCRdb keeps only in-frame clonotypes and omits some of them. The sample has some 30,000 clones; about nine tenths are singletons. The source material was peripheral blood, sampled from a patient treated with proton-based radiotherapy. The receptors originated from a woman aged 55-70 years with cholangiocarcinoma. Some clones in this sample may be carry-over from other donors' samples.

This clone occurred once. V and J are TRBV11-2 and TRBJ1-2; D call uncertain. The CDR3 runs 14 residues. With 1 base removed from V and 1 base from J, the gap between germline ends came to 7 bases. Germline loops: CDR1 SGHAT, CDR2 FQNNGV. Here the CDR3 reads CASSLGVFNYGYTF. The CDR3 nucleotides are TGTGCCAGCAGCTTAGGGGTATTTAACTATGGCTACACCTTC. The entire variable domain, with the rest obtained from reference TRBV11-2 and TRBJ1-2, is as follows: EAGVAQSPRYKIIEKRQSVAFWCNPISGHATLYWYQQILGQGPKLLIQFQNNGVVDDSQLPKDRFSAERLKGVDSTLKIQPAKLEDSAVYLCASSLGVFNYGYTFGSGTRLTVV.

A few counts support this clone. The CDR3 sequence is CAISETGQINQPQHF. CDR3 DNA sequence: TGTGCCATCAGTGAGACGGGGCAGATCAATCAGCCCCAGCATTTT. The genes are TRBV10-3 and TRBJ1-5; perhaps TRBD1 as D (5 bases). The germline V gene has CDR1 ENHRY and CDR2 SYGVKD. Trimming took off 2 bases at V and 3 bases at J, with 11 bases between the two ends. The CDR3 runs 15 residues.

This clone was recorded only once. The rearrangement uses TRBV29-1 and TRBJ2-1; D remains unclear. V lost 5 bases, J lost 9 bases, and 8 bases lay in between. CDR1 is SQVTM and CDR2 is ANQGSEA in the germline V gene. This CDR3 is 10 amino acids long. The CDR3 DNA is TGCAGCGTTTTGGAGTCTGAGCAGTTCTTC. Amino acid sequence: CSVLESEQFF.

The rearrangement links TRBV11-2 to TRBJ1-1, with D possibly TRBD1 on 5 matching bases. The germline V and J ends were trimmed by 5 bases and 6 bases, with 16 bases remaining between them. The CDR3 spans 14 residues. The germline gives CDR1 SGHAT, CDR2 FQNNGV. The CDR3 bases are TGTGCCAGCAGCCCAGGACACATGGGGGCTGAAGCTTTCTTT. This sequence encodes CASSPGHMGAEAFF.

The chain carries TRBV11-3 and TRBJ2-1, with D perhaps matching TRBD2 (5 bases). CDR1 and CDR2 (germline): SGHNT, YENEEA. The CDR3 has 13 residues. The V end was cut by 1 base, the J end by 10 bases, with 11 bases between. The CDR3 DNA is TGTGCCAGCAGCTTAGTACAAAGCGGCGAGCAGTTCTTC. Translation gives CASSLVQSGEQFF.

This chain connects TRBV11-3 to TRBJ2-1; D is possibly TRBD1 or TRBD2 (6 bases each). Trimming left V 5 bases short and J 6 bases short, with 17 bases between. The CDR3 contains 15 residues. Germline CDR1 SGHNT, CDR2 YENEEA. The CDR3 nucleotides read TGTGCCAGCAGCCCACCGGGGGCTCCTGGCAATGAGCAGTTCTTC. The encoded protein is CASSPPGAPGNEQFF.

In this sample, this clone turned up once. This chain uses TRBV14 with TRBJ1-2; a possible D gene is TRBD1 (6 bases). Between the trimmed V and J ends, which lost 4 bases and 3 bases, there was a span of 9 bases. The CDR3 is made up of 13 amino acids. From germline, CDR1 is SGHDN and CDR2 FVKESK. CDR3 coding DNA: TGTGCCAGCAGCCCGCAGGGGTACTATGGCTACACCTTC. Its protein is CASSPQGYYGYTF.

The chain is built from TRBV9 and TRBJ2-1; a possible D gene is TRBD1 (5 bases). Per the germline V gene, CDR1 is SGDLS and CDR2 is YYNGEE. This CDR3 is 16 amino acids long. Trimming pared 0 bases from V and 5 bases from J, leaving 15 bases between. The CDR3 is CASSVGFQQADNEQFF. The CDR3 bases are TGTGCCAGCAGCGTAGGGTTCCAACAGGCCGACAATGAGCAGTTCTTC.

The V and J genes are TRBV5-4 and TRBJ2-7; D call uncertain. This CDR3 comprises 12 residues. V lost 0 bases and J 6 bases, leaving 7 bases between the germline ends. Per the germline V gene, CDR1 is SGHNT and CDR2 is YYREEE (reference sequence). CDR3 nucleotides: TGTGCCAGCAGCTTGGCCGGACGCGAGCAGTACTTC. Translation: CASSLAGREQYF.

The chain carries TRBV28 and TRBJ2-1; maybe TRBD2 (6 bases). The length of the CDR3 is 15 residues. Germline lookup yields CDR1 MDHEN and CDR2 SYDVKM. Trimming removed 5 bases at V and 3 bases at J, with 14 bases between. CDR3 nucleotides: TGTGCCAGCAGTGGCCGGGAGAGGGGCTACAATGAGCAGTTCTTC. Translating it yields CASSGRERGYNEQFF.

This chain uses TRBV29-1 with TRBJ2-5, with a possible D match to TRBD1 (6 bases). The germline V gene has CDR1 SQVTM and CDR2 ANQGSEA. V was clipped by 6 bases and J by 4 bases, with 12 bases between them. The CDR3 covers 12 residues. In nucleotides, the CDR3 is TGCAGCGTCGACGGACAGAGAGAGACCCAGTACTTC. Encoded protein: CSVDGQRETQYF.

The sample holds one count of this clone. The chain combines TRBV7-9 with TRBJ2-1, with D perhaps matching TRBD2 (5 bases). The CDR3 runs 15 residues. Germline values: CDR1 SEHNR, CDR2 FQNEAQ (reference sequence). The ends were cut back, 5 bases at V and 8 bases at J, with 19 bases in the middle. The DNA for the CDR3 is TGTGCCAGCAGCGGCGTGCTAGCTATTGGGTATGAGCAGTTCTTC. Translating gives CASSGVLAIGYEQFF.

The chain uses TRBV5-1 and TRBJ1-1; D call uncertain. Germline V gene lookup returns CDR1 SGHRS and CDR2 YFSETQ. This CDR3 spans 18 amino acids. Trimming took 5 bases from V and 0 from J, leaving 23 bases between them. The CDR3 reads CASSGRADPHPVNTEAFF. The CDR3 coding sequence is TGCGCCAGCAGTGGTCGGGCAGACCCGCACCCCGTGAACACTGAAGCTTTCTTT.